The rows below give T cell receptor beta chains drawn from one sample of a study of shared clonotypes between healthy human individuals. Some clones are missing from TCRdb's copy, which holds only in-frame ones; the method was immunoSEQ multiplex PCR. The sample lists about 1.4 million clones, around 95% occurring once. Sequencing was performed on naive CD4+ T cells sorted from blood. The receptors derive from a man in his thirties or forties in good health. CDR3s include the opening cysteine and the closing phenylalanine or tryptophan. A D gene is named only where the DNA matches it firmly.

-,TRBV7-9,CASSLVTGSAKNIQYF
TRBD1,TRBV19,CASKVLGQQSETQYF
-,TRBV21-1,CASRLPGGTGATNGYTF
-,TRBV6-6,CASSYSTGVGTDTQYF
TRBD2,TRBV18,CASSPTRTSPSTDTQYF
TRBD2,TRBV7-2,CASSLVASGSGETQYF
TRBD1,TRBV25-1,CASSLRQGASGNTIYF
-,TRBV9,CASSSPGELFF
TRBD1,TRBV29-1,CSVRTGAASYEQYF
-,TRBV14,CASSQAGVYGYTF
-,TRBV19,CASSISTLSREQYF
-,TRBV18,CASSPGGGGNQPQHF
TRBD2,TRBV7-2,CASSLLGTTGEQYF
TRBD2,TRBV11-2,CASSLLGGSSYNEQFF
-,TRBV28,CASSLPPGKGGSYEQYF
-,TRBV4-1,CASSLWAGELFF